The count of the clone carrying this TCR beta chain is one. The data stem from a study of T cell changes during pregnancy in multiple sclerosis. Data came from immunoSEQ multiplex PCR; TCRdb stores just in-frame clones and leaves some out. The sample has tens of thousands of clones; 75% to 90% are singletons. The CDR3 has 14 amino acids. The trim removed 5 bases at V and 3 bases at J, leaving 4 bases unmatched. Germline CDR1 MNHEY, CDR2 SVGAGI. Sequences were derived from CD8+ T cells from peripheral blood mononuclear cells, sampled after pregnancy. J is TRBJ1-5 and V is TRBV6-5; TRBD1 aligns across 7 bases. This receptor was identified in a female donor with multiple sclerosis, enrolled in a pregnancy study. The chain's CDR3 is CASSHRGLNQPQHF. Written as DNA, the CDR3 is TGTGCCAGCAGTCACAGGGGCCTCAATCAGCCCCAGCATTTT.